Below are 8 T cell receptor beta chains sequenced from a single sample in a study of cytomegalovirus exposure and HLA in healthy donors. PCR primers comprised 60 Vbeta and 13 Jbeta primers. Only in-frame clones appear in the TCRdb table, and some are missing; sequencing was by immunoSEQ multiplex PCR. The sample table includes about 200,000 clones. Sequencing was performed on PBMCs. These receptors all come from a girl aged 2-9 years in good health and CMV-seropositive.

The chain employs TRBV5-1 and TRBJ2-6, with 8 bases aligning to TRBD1. The junction had 9 bases not matched to a gene; V was cut back by 1 base and J by 0 bases. The CDR3 totals 19 residues. CDR1 and CDR2 from the germline V gene are SGHRS and YFSETQ. The CDR3: CASSLPGGDSLSGANVLTF. DNA for the CDR3: TGCGCCAGCAGCTTGCCAGGGGGCGATTCACTCTCTGGGGCCAACGTCCTGACTTTC. Looking up the rest from reference TRBV5-1 and TRBJ2-6 gives the full variable domain: KAGVTQTPRYLIKTRGQQVTLSCSPISGHRSVSWYQQTPGQGLQFLFEYFSETQRNKGNFPGRFSGRQFSNSRSEMNVSTLELGDSALYLCASSLPGGDSLSGANVLTFGAGSRLTVL.

The genes are TRBV19 and TRBJ2-1, with D possibly being TRBD2 (6 bases). Trimming stripped 3 bases from V and 9 bases from J, with 18 bases between. CDR1 is LNHDA and CDR2 is SQIVND in the germline V gene (reference sequence). This CDR3 has 15 amino acids. For the CDR3, the DNA is TGTGCCAGTAGTATGAGTGGGGGAGGTGGCTTTGAGCAGTTCTTC. This gives the protein CASSMSGGGGFEQFF.

The chain employs TRBV10-1 and TRBJ1-2, with D uncertain. The CDR3 is 13 amino acids. Germline V gene data show CDR1 as WNHNN and CDR2 as SYGVQD (reference sequence). Trimming removed 0 bases from V and 4 bases from J, with 6 bases in between. This CDR3 reads CASSESGSYGYTF. The CDR3 nucleotides read TGCGCCAGCAGTGAGTCGGGCAGCTATGGCTACACCTTC.

This chain uses TRBV6-1 with TRBJ1-5; D is unresolved. This CDR3 region has 9 residues. Germline CDR1 is MNHNS and CDR2 is SASEGT. CDR3 in amino acids: CASDQPQHF. The CDR3 DNA sequence: TGTGCTAGTGATCAGCCCCAGCATTTT.

V gene TRBV14 combines with J gene TRBJ1-1; a weak D match, TRBD1 (6 bases). Trimming shortened V by 4 bases and J by 3 bases, and 15 bases separated the two germline ends. The CDR3 covers 15 residues. CDR1 and CDR2 from the germline V gene are SGHDN and FVKESK. CDR3 region: CASSPETGWDTEAFF. In DNA form, the CDR3 reads TGTGCCAGCAGCCCAGAGACAGGATGGGACACTGAAGCTTTCTTT.

This chain connects TRBV14 to TRBJ2-7, with TRBD2 matching over 11 bases. V lost 4 bases and J lost 7; bases outside the gene matches: 9. Per the germline V gene, CDR1 is SGHDN and CDR2 is FVKESK. CDR3 size: 15 residues. As DNA, the CDR3 is TGTGCCAGCAGCCCGCAACTAGCGGGAGCGGGTGAGCAGTACTTC. The encoded protein is CASSPQLAGAGEQYF.

The rearrangement joins TRBV30 to TRBJ1-4; weak D call: TRBD1 (5 bases). Germline V gene sequence: CDR1 GTSNPN, CDR2 SVGIG (reference sequence). The CDR3 consists of 13 residues. V was cut by 4 bases and J by 5 bases, with 11 bases left in between. The CDR3 region is CAWMGQGNEKLFF. The CDR3 nucleotides are TGTGCCTGGATGGGGCAGGGAAATGAAAAACTGTTTTTT.

This chain joins TRBV28 and TRBJ2-3, with D hard to call. CDR3 length: 13 amino acids. The V gene's germline CDR1 is MDHEN and CDR2 SYDVKM. The ends were cut back, 5 bases at V and 2 bases at J, with 8 bases in the middle. The DNA for the CDR3 is TGTGCCAGCAGTGGCAGGAACACAGATACGCAGTATTTT. Its translation: CASSGRNTDTQYF.